This TCR beta chain appears in the sequencing data of a study of cytomegalovirus exposure and HLA in healthy donors. Use of 60 Vbeta and 13 Jbeta primers characterized the PCR. Method: immunoSEQ multiplex PCR; TCRdb's copy keeps in-frame clones and lacks some. The sample has roughly 57,000 clones, approximately 82% seen once; the top ten hold approximately 2.9%. With respect to this clone: Its antigen remains unknown.

V lost 9 bases to trimming and J lost 6 bases, with 8 bases between them. Germline CDR1 reads MNHEY; CDR2 reads SVGAGI. This CDR3 has 10 amino acids. General observations from the study: Despite most TCR sequences being rare, some public TCRs occurred in many donors. CMV serostatus was the sole immune exposure data available. Analyzed later, association rates of TCRs varied across HLA loci, with DRB1 most and HLA-C fewest.

The sequence came from a man between 50 and 59 years old in good health and CMV-seronegative. V is TRBV6-5 and J is TRBJ1-2; D uncertain. The sample taken for sequencing was PBMCs. CDR3 sequence reads: CASLGDGYTF. The CDR3 DNA reads as TGTGCCAGTTTGGGCGATGGCTACACCTTC.